Listed here are 5 T cell receptor beta chains from one sample, sequenced in a study of read filtering for tumor transcriptome and immune sequencing. From about 0.4 ug of RNA, a library with molecular barcoded alpha/delta and beta/gamma adaptors was made. TCRdb re-derived calls from the reads in MiXCR, one entry per CDR3 protein. The sample has about 90,000 distinct CDR3 sequences, around 12% seen once; the top ten hold 15%. The sequenced sample was a population of CD138-negative cells sorted from bone marrow. The receptor source for this set is a donor aged 40 or over with multiple myeloma.

This clonotype has at least ten counts. DNA for the CDR3: TGTGCCAGCGAGGGGATGCGGGAGGGCTACAATGAGCAGTTCTTC. This sequence encodes CASEGMREGYNEQFF. The V gene is TRBV2, the J gene TRBJ2-1, with TRBD2 matching 9 bases. Trimming cost V 8 bases and J 3 bases; bases outside gene matches: 8. The CDR3 has 15 residues. Germline V gene sequence: CDR1 SNHLY, CDR2 FYNNEI.

In regard to this clonotype: It may be a read error: a sequence one base away is much more abundant. The chain is built from TRBV11-2 and TRBJ2-2; weak D call: TRBD2 (5 bases). Germline CDR1 reads SGHAT; CDR2 reads FQNNGV. There are 13 residues in the CDR3. CDR3 region: CASSLPSTGELSF. The DNA for the CDR3 is TGTGCCAGCAGCTTACCTTCTACCGGGGAGCTGTCTTTT.

This clonotype was seen at least ten times. The chain employs TRBV2 and TRBJ1-2; TRBD1 aligns across 9 bases. This CDR3 region has 15 residues. Germline V CDR1 and CDR2: SNHLY, FYNNEI. V was pared by 2 bases and J by 7 bases, with 8 bases of the junction left unmatched. Here the CDR3 DNA reads TGTGCCAGCAGTGAATCCGGGGACAGGGTGATTGGCTACACCTTC. Encoded protein: CASSESGDRVIGYTF.

This clonotype was observed a few times. The chain uses TRBV7-9 and TRBJ1-1; 7 bases map to TRBD1. The CDR3 runs 15 residues. Looked up from germline, CDR1 is SEHNR and CDR2 is FQNEAQ (reference sequence). V lost 5 bases to trimming and J lost 5 bases; unmatched junction nucleotides: 11. The CDR3 sequence: CASSPRQGGRTEAFF. The DNA of the CDR3 is TGTGCCAGCAGCCCCCGACAGGGCGGGCGGACTGAAGCTTTCTTT.

This clonotype appeared many times. The chain has TRBV19 and TRBJ1-5; D not resolved. V shed 5 bases and J shed 7 bases, with 9 bases lying between them. The germline V gene has CDR1 LNHDA and CDR2 SQIVND (reference sequence). The CDR3 runs 12 residues. The CDR3 loop reads CASSPRTQPQHF. CDR3 bases: TGTGCCAGTAGTCCCAGAACCCAGCCCCAGCATTTT.